One sample yielded the 29 T cell receptor beta chains listed below, sequenced in a study of OX40 agonist ivuxolimab in advanced cancers. Measured with immunoSEQ multiplex PCR; TCRdb has only the in-frame clones, and not every one. The sample has 60,000 to 100,000 clones, approximately 80% seen once. Here the sequenced sample was CD4+ or CD8+ T cells sorted from blood, taken in a trial of the OX40 agonist ivuxolimab. Source of these receptors: an adult with an advanced solid tumor such as melanoma, head and neck, liver or kidney cancer.

The rearrangement uses TRBV18 and TRBJ1-2; 7 bases are shared with TRBD1. This CDR3 has 14 residues. Germline lookup yields CDR1 KGHSH and CDR2 LQKENI. The J segment lost 3 bases and the V segment lost 3 bases, leaving 4 bases of the junction unmatched. CDR3: CASSPAGGDYGYTF. CDR3 sequence (DNA): TGTGCCAGCTCACCCGCAGGGGGTGACTATGGCTACACCTTC.

The chain links TRBV5-8 to TRBJ2-5; 7 nucleotides agree with TRBD2. Germline loops: CDR1 SGHTS, CDR2 YDEGEE. CDR3 size: 13 residues. Trimming removed 1 base from V and 5 bases from J; junction bases left unmatched: 2. CDR3 region: CASSLWEGETQYF. CDR3 DNA sequence: TGTGCCAGCAGCTTGTGGGAGGGTGAGACCCAGTACTTC.

The rearrangement links TRBV2 to TRBJ2-1; 11 bases align to TRBD2. J was trimmed by 9 bases and V by 0 bases; bases with no gene match: 19. Germline V CDR1 and CDR2: SNHLY, FYNNEI. CDR3 size: 20 residues. In DNA, the CDR3 is TGTGCCAGCAGTGAAGCCCCTGGGGGTAGCGGGAGGGTCGTCGGGGTTGAGCAGTTCTTC. Translation: CASSEAPGGSGRVVGVEQFF. The variable domain in full, with the rest retrieved from reference TRBV2 and TRBJ2-1, is EPEVTQTPSHQVTQMGQEVILRCVPISNHLYFYWYRQILGQKVEFLVSFYNNEISEKSEIFDDQFSVERPDGSNFTLKIRSTKLEDSAMYFCASSEAPGGSGRVVGVEQFFGPGTRLTVL.

This clone was detected only a few times. This chain connects TRBV2 to TRBJ2-5; D possibly corresponds to TRBD2 (6 bases). Between the trimmed V and J ends, which lost 6 bases and 5 bases, there was a span of 16 bases. CDR1 is SNHLY and CDR2 is FYNNEI in the germline V gene. The CDR3 extends over 14 amino acids. This CDR3 is CASSAGMTAETQYF. The CDR3 bases are TGTGCCAGCAGCGCGGGAATGACTGCGGAGACCCAGTACTTC.

The chain is built from TRBV6-6 and TRBJ2-1; no definite D call. CDR1 is MNHNY, CDR2 SVGAGI, per germline (reference sequence). The CDR3 is made up of 14 amino acids. Trimming shortened V by 6 bases and J by 6 bases, and 15 bases separated the two germline ends. The chain's CDR3 is CASSLPAIGNEQFF. The CDR3, as DNA: TGTGCCAGCAGCCTTCCGGCCATCGGCAATGAGCAGTTCTTC.

The rearrangement joins TRBV29-1 to TRBJ2-5, with TRBD2 as a possible D gene (6 bases). V was clipped by 5 bases and J by 4 bases, with 14 bases between them. Per the germline V gene, CDR1 is SQVTM and CDR2 is ANQGSEA. The CDR3 loop spans 13 amino acids. Here the CDR3 reads CSVSPGDRETQYF. In DNA, the CDR3 is TGCAGCGTTTCCCCGGGGGACCGAGAGACCCAGTACTTC.

The chain has TRBV6-5 and TRBJ2-7, with 7 bases fitting TRBD1. J was trimmed by 3 bases and V by 2 bases; bases with no gene match: 7. CDR1 and CDR2 from the germline V gene are MNHEY and SVGAGI. This CDR3 region has 15 residues. The CDR3 bases are TGTGCCAGCAGTTACGGGGACAGACTTTTCTACGAGCAGTACTTC. Its protein product is CASSYGDRLFYEQYF.

The rearrangement joins TRBV4-3 to TRBJ2-3, with 11 bases identical to TRBD2. CDR1 is LGHNA and CDR2 is YSLEER in the germline V gene. The length of the CDR3 is 19 residues. The V gene end was trimmed by 0 bases and the J gene end by 1 base; junction bases not matched to a gene: 9. This CDR3 is CASSQDPPEGLAGTDTQYF. The CDR3 DNA follows: TGCGCCAGCAGCCAAGACCCCCCGGAGGGACTAGCGGGCACAGATACGCAGTATTTT.

This sequence joins TRBV19 and TRBJ2-5; possibly TRBD2 for D (8 bases). Germline CDR1 is LNHDA and CDR2 is SQIVND (reference sequence). Trimming stripped 3 bases from V and 7 bases from J, with 18 bases between. The CDR3 has 15 amino acids. The CDR3: CASSMGTAGDGTQYF. The CDR3 nucleotides are TGTGCCAGTAGTATGGGGACAGCGGGAGACGGGACCCAGTACTTC.

The gene calls are TRBV6-1 and TRBJ2-3; 9 bases map to TRBD2. This CDR3 is built from 13 residues. Germline trimming cut 6 bases from V and 6 bases from J; bases unmatched to any gene: 4. Germline CDR1 and CDR2: MNHNS and SASEGT. CDR3 DNA sequence: TGTGCCAGCAGCCCCACTAGCGGGGATACGCAGTATTTT. Translating gives CASSPTSGDTQYF.

The chain uses TRBV9 and TRBJ1-2, with 9 bases that match TRBD1. The germline gives CDR1 SGDLS, CDR2 YYNGEE. The CDR3 loop spans 16 amino acids. V gave up 3 bases and J gave up 2 bases; unmatched junction bases: 8. CDR3 residues: CASSDSPGQGNYGYTF. Written as DNA, the CDR3 is TGTGCCAGCAGCGATTCTCCGGGACAGGGCAACTATGGCTACACCTTC.

This chain uses TRBV28 with TRBJ2-3; 14 nucleotides align to TRBD2. This CDR3 has 17 residues. CDR1 and CDR2 from the germline V gene are MDHEN and SYDVKM. V dropped 5 bases and J dropped 1; count of bases not matched to a gene: 5. CDR3 in DNA: TGTGCCAGCAGTCAAAGGACTAGCGGGAGGCGCACAGATACGCAGTATTTT. Its translation is CASSQRTSGRRTDTQYF. The full variable domain, in which reference TRBV28 and TRBJ2-3 provide the parts outside the CDR3, is DVKVTQSSRYLVKRTGEKVFLECVQDMDHENMFWYRQDPGLGLRLIYFSYDVKMKEKGDIPEGYSVSREKKERFSLILESASTNQTSMYLCASSQRTSGRRTDTQYFGPGTRLTVL.

V and J are TRBV15 and TRBJ2-1, with D unresolved. This CDR3 is 15 amino acids long. Trimming took 1 base from V and 4 from J, leaving 11 bases between them. Germline-derived CDR1 and CDR2 are LNHNV and YYDKDF (reference sequence). The CDR3 spells CATSRGLQHYNEQFF. DNA of the CDR3: TGTGCCACCAGCAGAGGGCTCCAACATTACAATGAGCAGTTCTTC.

The count of this clone is one. V usage is TRBV28 and J usage is TRBJ1-3; D is unclear. Germline CDR1 and CDR2: MDHEN and SYDVKM. The length of the CDR3 is 14 residues. V was pared by 6 bases and J by 4 bases, with 13 bases between. CDR3 coding DNA: TGTGCCAGCAGCCCTGCACGAGGCGGAAACACCATATATTTT. Protein sequence: CASSPARGGNTIYF.

The rearrangement links TRBV7-2 to TRBJ2-2; D tentatively fits TRBD1 or TRBD2 (5 bases each). The CDR3 has 16 amino acids. V shed 4 bases and J shed 4 bases, with 16 bases lying between them. The germline V gene encodes CDR1 SGHTA and CDR2 FQGNSA. The CDR3: CASSSHPGPLTGELFF. The CDR3 DNA follows: TGTGCCAGCAGCTCGCATCCGGGACCCCTCACCGGGGAGCTGTTTTTT. The variable domain in full, completed from reference TRBV7-2 and TRBJ2-2, reads GAGVSQSPSNKVTEKGKDVELRCDPISGHTALYWYRQSLGQGLEFLIYFQGNSAPDKSGLPSDRFSAERTGGSVSTLTIQRTQQEDSAVYLCASSSHPGPLTGELFFGEGSRLTVL.

In its sample, this clone was seen a few times. The chain joins TRBV19 to TRBJ1-1, with 12 bases that match TRBD1. This CDR3 region has 16 residues. Germline V gene sequence: CDR1 LNHDA, CDR2 SQIVND (reference sequence). V dropped 6 bases and J dropped 4; count of bases not matched to a gene: 9. As DNA, the CDR3 is TGTGCCAGTAGCTCCGGGACAGGGGGCGCGAGCACTGAAGCTTTCTTT. As protein: CASSSGTGGASTEAFF. The whole variable domain, filled in from reference TRBV19 and TRBJ1-1, reads DGGITQSPKYLFRKEGQNVTLSCEQNLNHDAMYWYRQDPGQGLRLIYYSQIVNDFQKGDIAEGYSVSREKKESFPLTVTSAQKNPTAFYLCASSSGTGGASTEAFFGQGTRLTVV.

The gene calls are TRBV5-4 and TRBJ2-7, with TRBD1 as a possible D gene (5 bases). The CDR3 spans 15 residues. CDR1 is SGHNT and CDR2 is YYREEE in the germline V gene (reference sequence). V lost 4 bases and J 5 bases, leaving 19 bases between the germline ends. In nucleotides, the CDR3 is TGTGCCAGCAGCCACGGACAAGGAACTCTTAACGAGCAGTACTTC. Translating gives CASSHGQGTLNEQYF.

This clone has just one count. The gene calls are TRBV7-2 and TRBJ1-3; 9 nucleotides match TRBD1. The length of the CDR3 is 15 residues. The germline CDR1 and CDR2 sequences are SGHTA and FQGNSA. J lost 3 bases, V lost 6 bases, and 6 bases had no gene match. As DNA, the CDR3 is TGTGCCAGCAGTCAACAGGGGGCGCTTGGAAACACCATATATTTT. Translation: CASSQQGALGNTIYF.

J is TRBJ1-1 and V is TRBV28; 8 bases match TRBD1. In germline, CDR1 is MDHEN, CDR2 SYDVKM. V lost 3 bases to trimming and J lost 7 bases; unmatched junction nucleotides: 7. The CDR3 has 14 residues. The CDR3 reads CASSLPRTGNEAFF. The DNA for the CDR3 is TGTGCCAGCAGTTTGCCCAGGACAGGGAATGAAGCTTTCTTT.

V and J are TRBV21-1 and TRBJ2-3; TRBD2, the table's D call, lacks a check against the DNA. TRBV21-1 is a documented pseudogene. The CDR3 spans 14 residues. As DNA, the CDR3 is TGTGCCAGCATCTTAGTCTTGCGCACAGATACGCAGTATTTT. It yields the protein CASILVLRTDTQYF.

The rearrangement links TRBV6-4 to TRBJ1-5, with 7 bases fitting TRBD1. This CDR3 spans 14 amino acids. Germline CDR1 and CDR2: MRHNA and SNTAGT. The junction had 6 bases not matched to a gene; V was cut back by 8 bases and J by 2 bases. CDR3 residues: CASRRTGGNQPQHF. The CDR3 coding sequence is TGTGCCAGCCGGAGGACAGGAGGCAATCAGCCCCAGCATTTT.

The chain links TRBV6-5 to TRBJ2-5; 11 nucleotides align to TRBD2. The J call may not be correct, given that the DNA end is closer to TRBJ2-7. CDR1 is MNHEY and CDR2 is SVGAGI in the germline V gene. The CDR3 sequence is 15 residues long. The CDR3 loop reads CASSYSGTSGYEQYF. In DNA form, the CDR3 reads TGTGCCAGCAGTTACTCAGGGACTAGCGGCTACGAGCAGTACTTC.

In its sample, this clone was seen a few times. The chain has TRBV25-1 and TRBJ1-2; 9 positions agree with TRBD1. Germline CDR1 and CDR2: MGHDK and SYGVNS. V was pared by 8 bases and J by 5 bases, with 6 bases of the junction left unmatched. The CDR3 has 13 residues. The CDR3 nucleotides are TGTGCCAGCCACGTCGGGACAGGGTATGGCTACACCTTC. Translating gives CASHVGTGYGYTF.

CDR3 protein: CASSEGRMNTEAFF. Written as DNA, the CDR3 is TGCGCCAGCAGCGAGGGACGGATGAACACTGAAGCTTTCTTT. The chain links TRBV4-1 to TRBJ1-1; tentatively, D is TRBD1 (5 bases). The CDR3 length is 14 residues. Germline V lookup: CDR1 MGHRA, CDR2 YSYEKL. V was cut by 5 bases and J by 0 bases, with 10 bases left in between.

This chain uses TRBV4-3 with TRBJ2-3, with 14 bases aligning to TRBD2. CDR1 is LGHNA, CDR2 YSLEER, per germline. The trim removed 0 bases at V and 2 bases at J, leaving 16 bases unmatched. The CDR3 is 22 residues long. The CDR3 DNA reads TGCGCCAGCAGCCAAGAGTTGATATTGGGACTAGCGGGGGTACGTGCCACAGATACGCAGTATTTT. As protein: CASSQELILGLAGVRATDTQYF.

This chain uses TRBV11-2 with TRBJ1-6; the match to TRBD1 covers 8 bases. Germline V lookup: CDR1 SGHAT, CDR2 FQNNGV. CDR3 size: 16 residues. Losses at the gene ends were 3 bases for V and 11 bases for J; bases not matched to a gene: 12. CDR3 DNA sequence: TGTGCCAGCAGCTTCTCCGGTGCAGGGGGCGCGCCACCCCTCCACTTT. Residues: CASSFSGAGGAPPLHF.

The rearrangement joins TRBV11-2 to TRBJ2-4; weak D call: TRBD1 (5 bases). The germline V gene encodes CDR1 SGHAT and CDR2 FQNNGV. The CDR3 is made up of 16 amino acids. V lost 5 bases, J lost 1 base, and 15 bases lay in between. DNA for the CDR3: TGTGCCAGCAGCCCCGACCCAGGGTCGGCCAAAAACATTCAGTACTTC. Translating gives CASSPDPGSAKNIQYF.

The chain has TRBV28 and TRBJ1-6; TRBD1 matches at 7 bases. CDR1 MDHEN and CDR2 SYDVKM come from the germline V gene. The ends lost 2 bases at V and 15 bases at J; junction bases unmatched: 4. This CDR3 has 12 amino acids. CDR3 region: CASSLQGQSLHF. CDR3 nucleotide sequence: TGTGCCAGCAGTTTACAGGGACAGAGCCTCCACTTT.

The chain has TRBV5-4 and TRBJ1-3; perhaps TRBD1 as D (6 bases). Germline-derived CDR1 and CDR2 are SGHNT and YYREEE (reference sequence). Trimming removed 4 bases at V and 0 bases at J, with 8 bases between. CDR3 length: 14 amino acids. The CDR3 region has the DNA TGTGCCAGCAGCCGACAGGCCTCTGGAAACACCATATATTTT. This sequence encodes CASSRQASGNTIYF. Combining the CDR3 with reference TRBV5-4 and TRBJ1-3 gives the whole variable domain ETGVTQSPTHLIKTRGQQVTLRCSSQSGHNTVSWYQQALGQGPQFIFQYYREEENGRGNFPPRFSGLQFPNYSSELNVNALELDDSALYLCASSRQASGNTIYFGEGSWLTVV.